Shown below are 5 T cell receptor beta chains from a single sample sequenced in a study of OX40 agonist ivuxolimab in advanced cancers. Some clones are missing from TCRdb's copy, which holds only in-frame ones; the method was immunoSEQ multiplex PCR. The repertoire holds around 19,000 clones, with roughly 80% as singletons. This material consisted of CD4+ or CD8+ T cells sorted from blood, taken in a trial of the OX40 agonist ivuxolimab. These receptors all stem from an adult with an advanced solid tumor such as melanoma, head and neck, liver or kidney cancer.

The V gene is TRBV11-2, the J gene TRBJ2-1; D might be TRBD1 (6 bases). Germline V gene lookup returns CDR1 SGHAT and CDR2 FQNNGV. The V gene lost 4 bases and the J gene lost 6 bases, with 7 bases spanning the gap. The CDR3 loop spans 12 amino acids. Written as DNA, the CDR3 is TGTGCCAGCAGCTGGACAGTCAATGAGCAGTTCTTC. Its protein is CASSWTVNEQFF.

This sequence joins TRBV14 and TRBJ2-5; maybe TRBD1 (6 bases). CDR1 and CDR2 from the germline V gene are SGHDN and FVKESK. The CDR3 spans 12 residues. V lost 4 bases and J 6 bases, leaving 9 bases between the germline ends. The CDR3 nucleotides read TGTGCCAGCAGCCCGGACAGACAGACCCAGTACTTC. Protein: CASSPDRQTQYF. Full variable domain (remainder filled in from reference TRBV14 and TRBJ2-5): EAGVTQFPSHSVIEKGQTVTLRCDPISGHDNLYWYRRVMGKEIKFLLHFVKESKQDESGMPNNRFLAERTGGTYSTLKVQPAELEDSGVYFCASSPDRQTQYFGPGTRLLVL.

The V and J genes are TRBV10-3 and TRBJ2-1; either TRBD1 or TRBD2 may supply D (5 bases each). Germline lookup yields CDR1 ENHRY and CDR2 SYGVKD. Trimming shortened V by 4 bases and J by 4 bases, and 11 bases separated the two germline ends. The CDR3 is made up of 14 amino acids. CDR3 amino acids: CAISVRDQYNEQFF. The CDR3 DNA follows: TGTGCCATCAGTGTACGGGACCAATACAATGAGCAGTTCTTC.

Comment on this clone: One end of the junction varies from germline; a read error may be responsible. Distinct nucleotide sequences in the sample also encode this CDR3. The V and J genes are TRBV7-8 and TRBJ2-5; D is perhaps TRBD2 (5 bases). The CDR3 runs 12 residues. Germline CDR1 SGHVS, CDR2 FQNEAQ. The CDR3 spells CASSLGRETQYF. CDR3 sequence (DNA): TGTGCCAGCAGTTTAGGGAGAGAGACCCAGTACTTC.

V gene TRBV2 combines with J gene TRBJ1-1; weak D call: TRBD1 (6 bases). V gave up 9 bases and J gave up 1 base, with 9 bases separating them. CDR3 length: 12 amino acids. The germline V gene encodes CDR1 SNHLY and CDR2 FYNNEI. The CDR3 nucleotides are TGTGCCAGGGAGGGGGAGAACACTGAAGCTTTCTTT. Protein sequence: CAREGENTEAFF.